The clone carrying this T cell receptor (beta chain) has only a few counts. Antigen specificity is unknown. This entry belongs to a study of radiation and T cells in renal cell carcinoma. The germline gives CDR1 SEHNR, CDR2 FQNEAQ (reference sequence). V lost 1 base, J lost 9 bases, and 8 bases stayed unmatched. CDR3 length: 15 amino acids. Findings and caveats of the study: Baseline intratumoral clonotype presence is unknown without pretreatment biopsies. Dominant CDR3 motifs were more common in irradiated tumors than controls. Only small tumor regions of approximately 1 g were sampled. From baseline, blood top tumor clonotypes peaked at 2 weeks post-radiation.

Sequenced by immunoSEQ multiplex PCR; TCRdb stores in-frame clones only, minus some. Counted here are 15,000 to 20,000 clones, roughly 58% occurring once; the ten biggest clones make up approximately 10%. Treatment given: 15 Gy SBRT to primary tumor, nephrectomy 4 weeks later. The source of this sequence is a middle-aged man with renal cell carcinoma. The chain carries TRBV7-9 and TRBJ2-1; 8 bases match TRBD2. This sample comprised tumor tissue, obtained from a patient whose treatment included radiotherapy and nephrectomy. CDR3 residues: CASSLEGLGPVEQFF. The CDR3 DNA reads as TGTGCCAGCAGCTTAGAGGGACTAGGTCCGGTTGAGCAGTTCTTC.